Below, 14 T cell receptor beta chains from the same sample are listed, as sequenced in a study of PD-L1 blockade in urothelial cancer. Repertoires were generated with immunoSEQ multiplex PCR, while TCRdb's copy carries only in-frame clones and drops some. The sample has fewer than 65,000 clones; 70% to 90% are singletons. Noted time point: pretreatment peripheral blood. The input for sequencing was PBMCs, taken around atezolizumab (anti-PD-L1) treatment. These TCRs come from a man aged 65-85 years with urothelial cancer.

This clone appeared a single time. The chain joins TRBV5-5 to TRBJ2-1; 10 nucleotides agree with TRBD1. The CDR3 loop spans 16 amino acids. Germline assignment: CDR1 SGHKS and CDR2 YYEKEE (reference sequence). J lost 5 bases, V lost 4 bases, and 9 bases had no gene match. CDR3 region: CASSRTGGQLNNEQFF. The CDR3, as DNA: TGTGCCAGCAGCCGGACAGGGGGTCAACTTAACAATGAGCAGTTCTTC.

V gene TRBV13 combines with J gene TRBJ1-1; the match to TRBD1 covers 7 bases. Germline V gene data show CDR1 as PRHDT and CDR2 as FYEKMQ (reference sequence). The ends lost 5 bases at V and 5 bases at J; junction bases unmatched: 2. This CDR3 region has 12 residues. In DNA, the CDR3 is TGTGCCAGCAGCCTACAGGGGACTGAAGCTTTCTTT. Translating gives CASSLQGTEAFF.

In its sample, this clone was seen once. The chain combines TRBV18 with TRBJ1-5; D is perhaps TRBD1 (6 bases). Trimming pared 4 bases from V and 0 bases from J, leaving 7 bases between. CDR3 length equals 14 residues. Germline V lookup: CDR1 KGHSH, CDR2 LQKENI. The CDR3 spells CASSRTDSNQPQHF. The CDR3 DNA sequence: TGTGCCAGCTCACGGACAGATAGCAATCAGCCCCAGCATTTT.

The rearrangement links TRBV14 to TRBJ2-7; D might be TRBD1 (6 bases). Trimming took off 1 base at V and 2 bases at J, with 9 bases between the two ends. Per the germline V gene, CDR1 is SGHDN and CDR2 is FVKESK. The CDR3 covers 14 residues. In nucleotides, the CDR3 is TGTGCCAGCAGCCAAGTACAGGGCACCTACGAGCAGTACTTC. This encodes CASSQVQGTYEQYF. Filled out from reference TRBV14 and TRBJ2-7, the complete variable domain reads EAGVTQFPSHSVIEKGQTVTLRCDPISGHDNLYWYRRVMGKEIKFLLHFVKESKQDESGMPNNRFLAERTGGTYSTLKVQPAELEDSGVYFCASSQVQGTYEQYFGPGTRLTVT.

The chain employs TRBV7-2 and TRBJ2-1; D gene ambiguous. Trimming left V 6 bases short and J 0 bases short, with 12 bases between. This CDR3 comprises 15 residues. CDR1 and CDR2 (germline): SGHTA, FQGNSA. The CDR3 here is CASRSTGGSYNEQFF. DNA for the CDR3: TGTGCCAGCAGGTCGACGGGTGGCTCCTACAATGAGCAGTTCTTC. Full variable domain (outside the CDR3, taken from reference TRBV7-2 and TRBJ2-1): GAGVSQSPSNKVTEKGKDVELRCDPISGHTALYWYRQSLGQGLEFLIYFQGNSAPDKSGLPSDRFSAERTGGSVSTLTIQRTQQEDSAVYLCASRSTGGSYNEQFFGPGTRLTVL.

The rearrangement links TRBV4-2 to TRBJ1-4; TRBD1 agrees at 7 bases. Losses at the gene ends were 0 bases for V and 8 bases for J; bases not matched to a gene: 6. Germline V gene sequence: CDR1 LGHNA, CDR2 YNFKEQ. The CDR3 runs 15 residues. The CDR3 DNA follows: TGTGCCAGCAGCCAAGAGGCGACAGGGAACGAAAAACTGTTTTTT. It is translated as CASSQEATGNEKLFF.

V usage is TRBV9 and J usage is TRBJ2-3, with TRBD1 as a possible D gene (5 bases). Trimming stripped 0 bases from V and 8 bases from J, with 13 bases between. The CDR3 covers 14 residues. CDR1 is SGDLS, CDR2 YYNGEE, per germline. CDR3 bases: TGTGCCAGCAGCGTAGAAGGACAAACGGGTACGCAGTATTTT. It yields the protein CASSVEGQTGTQYF.

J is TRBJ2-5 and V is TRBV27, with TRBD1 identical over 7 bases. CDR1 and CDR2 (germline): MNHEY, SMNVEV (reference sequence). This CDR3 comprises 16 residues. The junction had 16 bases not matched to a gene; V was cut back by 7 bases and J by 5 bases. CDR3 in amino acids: CASNVYGDSSYETQYF. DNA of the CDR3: TGTGCCAGCAACGTTTACGGGGACAGTTCTTACGAGACCCAGTACTTC.

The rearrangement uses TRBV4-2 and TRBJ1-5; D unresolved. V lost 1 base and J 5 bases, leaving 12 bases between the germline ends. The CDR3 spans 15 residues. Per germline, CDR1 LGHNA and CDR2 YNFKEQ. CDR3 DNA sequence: TGTGCCAGCAGCCAAGTTAGGTCGGAGGATCAGCCCCAGCATTTT. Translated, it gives CASSQVRSEDQPQHF.

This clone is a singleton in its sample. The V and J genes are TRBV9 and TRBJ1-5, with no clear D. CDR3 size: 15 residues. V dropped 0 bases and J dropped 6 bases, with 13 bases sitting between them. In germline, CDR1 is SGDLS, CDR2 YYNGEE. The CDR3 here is CASSVGGGAGQPQHF. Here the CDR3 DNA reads TGTGCCAGCAGCGTAGGCGGTGGAGCCGGTCAGCCCCAGCATTTT.

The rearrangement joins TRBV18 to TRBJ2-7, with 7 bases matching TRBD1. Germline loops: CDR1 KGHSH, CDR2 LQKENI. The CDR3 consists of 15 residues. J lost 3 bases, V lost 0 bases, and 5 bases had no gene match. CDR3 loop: CASSPPQQGDYEQYF. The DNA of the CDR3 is TGTGCCAGCTCACCACCGCAGCAGGGGGACTACGAGCAGTACTTC.

The CDR3 sequence: CASSLAPGDAEAFF. The CDR3 region has the DNA TGTGCCAGCAGCTTAGCGCCAGGGGACGCTGAAGCTTTCTTT. V is TRBV7-2 and J is TRBJ1-1; D possibly corresponds to TRBD1 (6 bases). The CDR3 loop spans 14 amino acids. The V gene lost 0 bases and the J gene lost 6 bases, with 11 bases spanning the gap. Germline lookup yields CDR1 SGHTA and CDR2 FQGNSA.

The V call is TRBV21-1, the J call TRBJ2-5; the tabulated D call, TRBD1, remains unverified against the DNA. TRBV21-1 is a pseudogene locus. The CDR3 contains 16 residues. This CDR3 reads CASKCRDRDRQETQYF. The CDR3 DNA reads TGTGCCAGCAAATGCCGGGACAGGGATCGGCAAGAGACCCAGTACTTC.

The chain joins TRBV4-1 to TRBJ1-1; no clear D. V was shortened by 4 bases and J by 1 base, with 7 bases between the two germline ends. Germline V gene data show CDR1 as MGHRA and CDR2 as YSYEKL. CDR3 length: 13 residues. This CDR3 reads CASSREGNTEAFF. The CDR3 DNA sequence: TGCGCCAGCAGCCGGGAGGGGAACACTGAAGCTTTCTTT.